The 25 T cell receptor beta chains listed next were all sequenced from one sample in a study of cytomegalovirus exposure and HLA in healthy donors. The PCR ran on 60 Vbeta and 13 Jbeta primers. Sequencing was performed with immunoSEQ multiplex PCR; in TCRdb, only in-frame clones are kept and a portion is missing. The data hold 75,000 to 100,000 clones, with approximately 7.6% observed a single time. Material: PBMCs. The receptors were gathered from a man aged 50 to 59 in good health and CMV-seronegative.

The chain links TRBV5-4 to TRBJ2-3; the match to TRBD2 covers 13 bases. The V gene's germline CDR1 is SGHNT and CDR2 YYREEE (reference sequence). This CDR3 contains 16 residues. Trimming cost V 4 bases and J 6 bases; bases outside gene matches: 8. This CDR3 reads CASSIQTSGGLDTQYF. The CDR3 DNA is TGTGCCAGCAGCATACAGACTAGCGGGGGGCTTGATACGCAGTATTTT.

The gene calls are TRBV7-3 and TRBJ2-3; the D gene is possibly TRBD2 (6 bases). Deletions cut 5 bases from V and 2 bases from J, with 11 bases between. Per the germline V gene, CDR1 is SGHTA and CDR2 is FQGTGA. The CDR3 totals 14 residues. CDR3: CASSPRDFTDTQYF. The CDR3 DNA follows: TGTGCCAGCAGCCCACGGGACTTCACAGATACGCAGTATTTT.

This clone has only a few counts. The chain has TRBV5-4 and TRBJ2-7, with 9 nucleotides matching TRBD2. This CDR3 has 15 residues. Trimming took 4 bases from V and 7 from J; bases not matched to a gene: 12. The V gene's germline CDR1 is SGHNT and CDR2 YYREEE (reference sequence). The CDR3 reads CASSLRTSVGEEQYF. In DNA, the CDR3 is TGTGCCAGCAGCCTCCGGACTAGCGTGGGAGAAGAGCAGTACTTC.

The chain links TRBV6-5 to TRBJ2-5, with TRBD2 identical over 10 bases. V was pared by 5 bases and J by 1 base, with 1 base of the junction left unmatched. The CDR3 extends over 14 amino acids. The germline CDR1 and CDR2 sequences are MNHEY and SVGAGI. CDR3 DNA sequence: TGTGCCAGCAGTGAGCGGGGGGGCCAAGAGACCCAGTACTTC. It encodes CASSERGGQETQYF.

This clone was counted only a few times. The J gene is TRBJ1-4, the V gene TRBV7-9; D remains unclear. The ends were cut back, 5 bases at V and 0 bases at J, with 13 bases in the middle. Germline V gene data show CDR1 as SEHNR and CDR2 as FQNEAQ (reference sequence). CDR3 length: 16 amino acids. For the CDR3, the DNA is TGTGCCAGCAGCCCCCTAGTGCAGACAACTAATGAAAAACTGTTTTTT. Translated: CASSPLVQTTNEKLFF.

The CDR3 coding sequence is TGTGCCAGCAGTTTCCAGCGGGTCTGGCATTCACCCCTCCACTTT. Protein product: CASSFQRVWHSPLHF. The chain recombines TRBV5-6 with TRBJ1-6; D not certain. Trimming removed 5 bases at V and 8 bases at J, with 17 bases between. The V gene's germline CDR1 is SGHDT and CDR2 YYEEEE. The CDR3 is 15 residues long.

The chain links TRBV18 to TRBJ2-7, with a tentative D call TRBD2 (6 bases). Germline lookup yields CDR1 KGHSH and CDR2 LQKENI. The CDR3 totals 14 residues. V lost 0 bases and J lost 0, with 6 bases in between. Written as DNA, the CDR3 is TGTGCCAGCTCACCACCTAGCGGCTCCTACGAGCAGTACTTC. This encodes CASSPPSGSYEQYF.

The chain uses TRBV10-3 and TRBJ1-4, with a weak D call TRBD1 (5 bases). Between the trimmed V and J ends, which lost 0 bases and 4 bases, there was a span of 12 bases. Germline CDR1 reads ENHRY; CDR2 reads SYGVKD. The CDR3 contains 16 residues. The DNA of the CDR3 is TGTGCCATCAGTGAGTCGGGGTTACAGGATAATGAAAAACTGTTTTTT. Encoded protein: CAISESGLQDNEKLFF.

The sample holds a few counts of this clone. This rearrangement joins TRBV2 to TRBJ2-3; TRBD1 is a possible D gene (5 bases). Looked up from germline, CDR1 is SNHLY and CDR2 is FYNNEI. The CDR3 runs 14 residues. The V and J ends lost 3 bases and 0 bases respectively, with 7 bases between them. The CDR3 region has the DNA TGTGCCAGCAGTGAGGGGCGGAGCACAGATACGCAGTATTTT. Its protein product is CASSEGRSTDTQYF.

V usage is TRBV9 and J usage is TRBJ1-2; no firm D call. CDR3 size: 18 residues. Trimming removed 3 bases from V and 1 base from J, with 22 bases in between. Germline CDR1 and CDR2: SGDLS and YYNGEE. In DNA, the CDR3 is TGTGCCAGCAGCGACTCGGACTTTACCACCTTGGGTAACTATGGCTACACCTTC. Protein product: CASSDSDFTTLGNYGYTF.

This chain joins TRBV7-8 and TRBJ1-1; D unresolved. The CDR3 is made up of 13 amino acids. CDR1 is SGHVS, CDR2 FQNEAQ, per germline. Trimming pared 3 bases from V and 1 base from J, leaving 6 bases between. CDR3 sequence (DNA): TGTGCCAGCAGCTTGAACAAGAACACTGAAGCTTTCTTT. It translates to CASSLNKNTEAFF.

The sample holds a few counts of this clone. The rearrangement uses TRBV7-8 and TRBJ2-5; TRBD2 might be the D (6 bases). With 5 bases removed from V and 2 bases from J, the gap between germline ends came to 21 bases. CDR3 length: 17 residues. Looked up from germline, CDR1 is SGHVS and CDR2 is FQNEAQ. The CDR3 coding sequence is TGTGCCAGCAGCCCTACCCCGACAGCGGGCCTACAAGAGACCCAGTACTTC. Its translation: CASSPTPTAGLQETQYF.

The V call is TRBV7-8, the J call TRBJ2-1; 9 nucleotides agree with TRBD2. CDR1 is SGHVS, CDR2 FQNEAQ, per germline. V dropped 1 base and J dropped 9; count of bases not matched to a gene: 7. The CDR3 totals 15 residues. CDR3 sequence: CASSLGSGGYGEQFF. The DNA for the CDR3 is TGTGCCAGCAGCTTAGGGAGCGGGGGGTATGGTGAGCAGTTCTTC.

The chain couples TRBV28 to TRBJ2-1, with D unclear. Trimming cost V 8 bases and J 3 bases, with 8 bases left between them. The CDR3 runs 12 residues. The germline gives CDR1 MDHEN, CDR2 SYDVKM. In nucleotides, the CDR3 is TGTGCCAGCGGCCGTCGCTACAATGAGCAGTTCTTC. Its protein product is CASGRRYNEQFF.

This clone was counted a few times. The chain combines TRBV7-2 with TRBJ1-2; TRBD1 matches 8 bases. With V trimmed by 1 base and J by 4 bases, 2 bases remained unmatched. The V gene's germline CDR1 is SGHTA and CDR2 FQGNSA. The CDR3 spans 14 residues. CDR3 amino acids: CASSLEQGGYGYTF. The CDR3 DNA is TGTGCCAGCAGCTTAGAACAGGGGGGCTATGGCTACACCTTC.

The rearrangement joins TRBV4-1 to TRBJ2-7; possibly TRBD2 for D (5 bases). V was trimmed by 0 bases and J by 5 bases, leaving 14 bases between them. Germline values: CDR1 MGHRA, CDR2 YSYEKL. This CDR3 contains 15 residues. As DNA, the CDR3 is TGCGCCAGCAGCCAAGAGGGTCCCGGGATTAACGAGCAGTACTTC. Its protein is CASSQEGPGINEQYF.

This clone was found a few times. The rearrangement links TRBV27 to TRBJ2-1; TRBD1 might be the D (6 bases). CDR1 and CDR2 from the germline V gene are MNHEY and SMNVEV (reference sequence). The CDR3 is 13 residues long. The V and J ends lost 5 bases and 2 bases respectively, with 7 bases between them. Here the CDR3 DNA reads TGTGCCAGCAGTCGACAGGCCTACAATGAGCAGTTCTTC. Protein product: CASSRQAYNEQFF.

The chain is built from TRBV27 and TRBJ1-2, with D possibly being TRBD1 (5 bases). The CDR3 loop spans 16 amino acids. Germline lookup yields CDR1 MNHEY and CDR2 SMNVEV (reference sequence). Between the trimmed V and J ends, which lost 6 bases and 4 bases, there was a span of 21 bases. The CDR3 loop reads CASSSTKTGGRYGYTF. CDR3 nucleotide sequence: TGTGCCAGCAGCTCCACTAAAACGGGGGGTCGCTATGGCTACACCTTC.

The chain combines TRBV7-9 with TRBJ1-5, with 7 bases identical to TRBD1. Germline assignment: CDR1 SEHNR and CDR2 FQNEAQ (reference sequence). This CDR3 region has 15 residues. V shed 6 bases and J 4 bases; nucleotides not matched to a gene: 9. The CDR3 region has the DNA TGTGCCAGCAGTCGTCAAGGGGGCACAAATCAGCCCCAGCATTTT. Its protein is CASSRQGGTNQPQHF.

This clone was picked up a small number of times. This chain uses TRBV28 with TRBJ2-7; tentatively, D is TRBD1 (7 bases). Germline V CDR1 and CDR2: MDHEN, SYDVKM. The CDR3 runs 14 residues. V was cut by 3 bases and J by 2 bases, with 11 bases left in between. CDR3 sequence: CASSLVRGAYEQYF. The CDR3 DNA is TGTGCCAGCAGTTTGGTCAGGGGGGCCTACGAGCAGTACTTC. The entire variable domain, with the rest obtained from reference TRBV28 and TRBJ2-7, is as follows: DVKVTQSSRYLVKRTGEKVFLECVQDMDHENMFWYRQDPGLGLRLIYFSYDVKMKEKGDIPEGYSVSREKKERFSLILESASTNQTSMYLCASSLVRGAYEQYFGPGTRLTVT.

In its sample, this clone was seen a few times. The chain joins TRBV19 to TRBJ1-5; D is ambiguous. The CDR3 consists of 16 residues. The germline CDR1 and CDR2 sequences are LNHDA and SQIVND (reference sequence). V was shortened by 1 base and J by 4 bases, with 14 bases between the two germline ends. The CDR3 region has the DNA TGTGCCAGTAGTATAGGGTTAGGACGGACTAATCAGCCCCAGCATTTT. Its translation is CASSIGLGRTNQPQHF.

This sequence joins TRBV2 and TRBJ1-5, with a possible D match to TRBD1 (5 bases). The CDR3 length is 14 residues. CDR1 and CDR2 (germline): SNHLY, FYNNEI. Trimming stripped 4 bases from V and 2 bases from J, with 9 bases between. The CDR3 loop reads CASSVRGGNQPQHF. CDR3 nucleotide sequence: TGTGCCAGCAGTGTAAGGGGCGGCAATCAGCCCCAGCATTTT.

The sample holds a few counts of this clone. The V call is TRBV30, the J call TRBJ1-2; 9 bases align to TRBD1. The CDR3 is made up of 12 amino acids. V dropped 8 bases and J dropped 5; count of bases not matched to a gene: 6. Looked up from germline, CDR1 is GTSNPN and CDR2 is SVGIG (reference sequence). CDR3 sequence reads: CARDRVVYGYTF. The CDR3 DNA is TGTGCCCGGGACAGGGTGGTGTATGGCTACACCTTC. Drawing the rest from reference TRBV30 and TRBJ1-2, the complete variable domain is SQTIHQWPATLVQPVGSPLSLECTVEGTSNPNLYWYRQAAGRGLQLLFYSVGIGQISSEVPQNLSASRPQDRQFILSSKKLLLSDSGFYLCARDRVVYGYTFGSGTRLTVV.

This clone was detected a few times. This chain uses TRBV6-6 with TRBJ2-7; D not certain. The CDR3 totals 13 residues. V lost 2 bases and J 6 bases, leaving 11 bases between the germline ends. Germline-derived CDR1 and CDR2 are MNHNY and SVGAGI (reference sequence). CDR3 loop: CASSYESGFEQYF. The CDR3, as DNA: TGTGCCAGCAGTTACGAATCAGGTTTCGAGCAGTACTTC.

This chain connects TRBV28 to TRBJ2-2, with D possibly being TRBD1 (5 bases). The CDR3 runs 16 residues. The V gene lost 6 bases and the J gene lost 2 bases, with 16 bases spanning the gap. In germline, CDR1 is MDHEN, CDR2 SYDVKM. DNA for the CDR3: TGTGCCAGCAGGCAGTTCCAGGGCGTAAACACCGGGGAGCTGTTTTTT. This translates into CASRQFQGVNTGELFF.